The entry below gives a single T cell receptor (beta chain) sequence along with its context. It has no known antigen specificity. Per-nucleotide qualities are absent, and no much larger clonotype sits a single base away. These data originate in a study of T cell responses to AZD1222 COVID-19 vaccine (dated by TCRdb to about 2021). Looking at the study overall: AZD1222 recipients with second doses at about 4 weeks or about 12 weeks were pooled, because spike-specific TCR depth and breadth did not differ between schedules. TCR sequencing covered some 250 trial participants: 200 to 210 given two doses of AZD1222 and about 26 given two doses of MenACWY control vaccine. Trial participants were enrolled into age subgroups of 18-55, 56-69 and 70-plus years, which contained roughly 140, 27 and 60 TCR-sequenced participants, respectively. General findings and caveats noted by the study authors: Reportedly, almost half of the unique spike-specific TCRs recognized epitopes lying outside the regions that are mutated in the B.1.351 and B.1.1.7 variants. Participants were mostly white British and included more females than males, and it was suggested by the authors that clonal diversity may have been underestimated. The 56-69-year group was small, and its depth increase did not reach significance, likely because of low power. Conclusions about previously exposed vaccinees are limited because only 6 or 7 AZD1222 recipients were SARS-CoV-2 seropositive at baseline. Vaccine-associated CD4 TCRs spanned the whole spike protein, with dominant responses in regions 160-218 and 743-854. After two AZD1222 doses, spike-specific TCR breadth and depth were significantly higher than at day 0 and than in MenACWY recipients. Because no day 14 peak-response samples were available, repertoires were characterized only after the peak T cell response.

The CDR3 regions of human TCRbeta chains were analyzed by immunosequencing. Per the authors' processing: Repertoire TCRs were matched against a reference library of SARS-CoV-2-specific TCRs generated with the MIRA antigen-specificity platform. Breadth meant the fraction of unique TCRs that were SARS-CoV-2-associated, whereas depth meant the fraction of total T cells that were SARS-CoV-2-associated. Using the MIRA data, every spike-specific TCR was mapped to the spike region that the TCR reacted to and assigned to either a CD4 or a CD8 class. Log10-transformed breadth and depth values were compared by one-way ANOVA with Sidak's multiple comparisons tests. Not all clones reach the TCRdb copy of this immuneACCESS table, which keeps in-frame sequences only. Checked studies attribute under half of the gap to unresolved V genes and leave the rest unexplained. That table supplies the V and J calls and clone size; D and trimming were determined from the DNA. The sample data list approximately 90,000 clones, and about 92% of these were observed just once. The ten largest clonotypes hold approximately 2% of the sample.

Read against the paper, the sample's time point label means: baseline before first vaccination. Samples from vaccinated people were obtained from the UK trials COV001 and COV002, which included a single-blind randomized controlled phase 2/3 trial of AZD1222 (ChAdOx1 nCoV-19) in healthy adults. For TCRbeta chain sequencing, PBMC samples were collected from trial participants at day 0 and at day 28 after the second dose. The germline V end is reduced by 1 base and the J end by 5 bases; junction bases left unmatched: 3. CDR1 and CDR2 are read off the germline V gene as MGHRA and YSYEKL. The CDR3, from cysteine to phenylalanine, totals 14 residues. CDR3 DNA is the only sequence kept; it has 42 bases, read in frame from the first base.

This sample comprised peripheral blood, obtained on day 0 of AZD1222 vaccination. The sequence is built from TRBV4-1 and TRBJ1-2, with 8 bases aligning to TRBD1. The clonotype comes from an adult in good health. The nucleotide sequence is given as TGCGCCAGCAGCCAAGTGGACAGGGCTTATGGCTACACCTTC. Its amino acids are CASSQVDRAYGYTF.